This TCR beta chain was sequenced during a study of T cells in Graves' hyperthyroidism and ophthalmopathy. Notes on the study in general: Ophthalmopathy was identified by the model a median about 6 months ahead of onset.

Diagnosing involved the use of clinical symptoms, serum thyroxine and TRAb, thyroid ultrasound and orbital computed tomography. As regards this clonotype: What it binds is unknown.

RNA transcripts yielded amplified TCR beta CDR3 regions. HTBI primers were employed in a first-round RT-PCR of the TCR CDR3. TCRdb reprocessed the multiplex PCR reads with MiXCR, giving one entry per CDR3 protein. Counted here are roughly 560,000 distinct CDR3 sequences, about 15% occurring once; the ten biggest clones make up about 4.5%. The TCR was taken from a woman in her 40s with Graves' ophthalmopathy. The specimen was blood.

As DNA, the CDR3 is TGTGCCAGCAGTCCCGTGCAGGCGAACACTGAAGCTTTCTTT. It is translated as CASSPVQANTEAFF. The gene calls are TRBV6-1 and TRBJ1-1, with D unclear. In germline, CDR1 is MNHNS, CDR2 SASEGT. Trimming left V 5 bases short and J 1 base short, with 11 bases between. The CDR3 loop spans 14 amino acids.